The 5 T cell receptor beta chains in this list originate from one sample, sequenced in a study of blood T cell repertoires in COVID-19. Profiled with immunoSEQ multiplex PCR; TCRdb holds only in-frame clones, not every one. The sample shows 200,000 to 250,000 clones, under 95% of them seen only once. Sequenced: PBMCs or T cells enriched from blood (not recorded which). The source is a woman in her late teens or twenties who had recovered from COVID-19.

The rearrangement joins TRBV4-3 to TRBJ1-2; 9 bases fit TRBD1. J gave up 3 bases and V 1 base, and 9 bases lay outside the gene matches. The CDR3 is made up of 17 amino acids. Looked up from germline, CDR1 is LGHNA and CDR2 is YSLEER. For the CDR3, the DNA is TGCGCCAGCAGCCAAGTATTAAGGACAGGGGTTGACTATGGCTACACCTTC. This codes for CASSQVLRTGVDYGYTF.

DNA of the CDR3: TGTGCCAGCAGCTTTTTAGAGGAAAAACTGTTTTTT. Protein: CASSFLEEKLFF. The chain is built from TRBV5-6 and TRBJ1-4; D remains ambiguous. Germline values: CDR1 SGHDT, CDR2 YYEEEE. Trimming stripped 2 bases from V and 8 bases from J, with 7 bases between. This CDR3 is 12 amino acids long.

The chain joins TRBV5-1 to TRBJ1-5; 9 nucleotides line up with TRBD1. The V gene's germline CDR1 is SGHRS and CDR2 YFSETQ. The CDR3 runs to 14 residues. The V and J ends lost 4 bases and 6 bases, in that order; junction bases with no gene match: 5. CDR3 nucleotides: TGCGCCAGCAGCCTGGGACAGGGAAGTCAGCCCCAGCATTTT. This codes for CASSLGQGSQPQHF.

This chain joins TRBV28 and TRBJ1-1; D not certain. This CDR3 contains 11 residues. Trimming removed 7 bases from V and 11 bases from J, with 14 bases in between. The germline V gene has CDR1 MDHEN and CDR2 SYDVKM. CDR3 protein: CASMGGLGAFF. In DNA, the CDR3 is TGTGCCAGCATGGGTGGCCTGGGCGCTTTCTTT. The whole variable domain, remainder taken from reference TRBV28 and TRBJ1-1, is DVKVTQSSRYLVKRTGEKVFLECVQDMDHENMFWYRQDPGLGLRLIYFSYDVKMKEKGDIPEGYSVSREKKERFSLILESASTNQTSMYLCASMGGLGAFFGQGTRLTVV.

The chain joins TRBV28 to TRBJ1-4; weak D call: TRBD1 (6 bases). The CDR3 has 12 amino acids. V lost 9 bases to trimming and J lost 4 bases, with 9 bases between them. Germline CDR1 is MDHEN and CDR2 is SYDVKM. CDR3 loop: CASGQFNEKLFF. For the CDR3, the DNA is TGTGCCAGTGGACAGTTTAATGAAAAACTGTTTTTT.